A single sample gave rise to the 29 T cell receptor beta chains below, sequenced in a study of cytomegalovirus exposure and HLA in healthy donors. Vbeta (60) and Jbeta (13) primers were used in the PCR. Sequenced by immunoSEQ multiplex PCR; TCRdb stores in-frame clones only, minus some. The data contain about 140,000 clones, roughly 62% of them seen just once; the ten biggest clones take up around 4.7%. Sequenced input: PBMCs. These receptors were collected from a man aged 55 to 70 in good health and CMV-seronegative.

The V gene is TRBV18, the J gene TRBJ2-7; D perhaps matches TRBD2 (6 bases). Germline loops: CDR1 KGHSH, CDR2 LQKENI. The CDR3 covers 14 residues. V lost 1 base and J lost 2, with 9 bases in between. The CDR3 bases are TGTGCCAGCTCACCACAGGGCGGGACCTACGAGCAGTACTTC. Translating gives CASSPQGGTYEQYF.

This chain links TRBV9 with TRBJ2-1; the match to TRBD2 covers 11 bases. Germline CDR1 SGDLS, CDR2 YYNGEE. This CDR3 has 15 amino acids. Trimming removed 0 bases from V and 9 bases from J; junction bases left unmatched: 5. The CDR3 here is CASSVVAGGVGEQFF. Written as DNA, the CDR3 is TGTGCCAGCAGCGTAGTAGCGGGAGGGGTGGGTGAGCAGTTCTTC.

This chain uses TRBV5-1 with TRBJ2-7; 10 bases match TRBD2. Germline loops: CDR1 SGHRS, CDR2 YFSETQ. Trimming took 6 bases from V and 2 from J; bases not matched to a gene: 11. The CDR3 contains 16 residues. The CDR3 DNA sequence: TGCGCCAGCACCTCAACAGTAGCGGGAGGCACCTACGAGCAGTACTTC. Amino acids: CASTSTVAGGTYEQYF.

This chain joins TRBV28 and TRBJ1-2; D may be TRBD1 (6 bases). The length of the CDR3 is 16 residues. Per the germline V gene, CDR1 is MDHEN and CDR2 is SYDVKM. V was shortened by 2 bases and J by 6 bases, with 19 bases between the two germline ends. CDR3 sequence: CASSLNHRVRADGYTF. The DNA of the CDR3 is TGTGCCAGCAGTTTAAACCACAGGGTAAGAGCTGATGGCTACACCTTC.

The chain couples TRBV2 to TRBJ2-3; TRBD2 matches 9 bases. This CDR3 is built from 16 residues. Germline V lookup: CDR1 SNHLY, CDR2 FYNNEI. J lost 4 bases, V lost 2 bases, and 7 bases had no gene match. CDR3 residues: CASSEWREGGSDTQYF. The CDR3 nucleotides read TGTGCCAGCAGTGAATGGCGGGAGGGAGGCTCAGATACGCAGTATTTT.

Only a few counts were recorded for this clone. CDR3 loop: CASKTGGSSYNEQFF. In DNA form, the CDR3 reads TGTGCCAGCAAAACGGGAGGGAGCTCCTACAATGAGCAGTTCTTC. J is TRBJ2-1 and V is TRBV28; 8 nucleotides agree with TRBD2. The CDR3 runs 15 residues. V shed 7 bases and J 0 bases; nucleotides not matched to a gene: 5. CDR1 MDHEN and CDR2 SYDVKM come from the germline V gene.

This clone has a single count. The CDR3 spells CASSLSGEGNQPQHF. In DNA form, the CDR3 reads TGTGCCAGCAGTTTATCGGGGGAAGGCAATCAGCCCCAGCATTTT. V gene TRBV28 combines with J gene TRBJ1-5; possibly TRBD1 for D (5 bases). Germline V gene lookup returns CDR1 MDHEN and CDR2 SYDVKM. The CDR3 contains 15 residues. V was shortened by 1 base and J by 2 bases, with 9 bases between the two germline ends.

V is TRBV7-9 and J is TRBJ2-7; D perhaps matches TRBD1 (6 bases). This CDR3 contains 14 residues. The germline V and J ends were trimmed by 1 base and 3 bases, with 10 bases remaining between them. Per germline, CDR1 SEHNR and CDR2 FQNEAQ (reference sequence). The CDR3 loop reads CASSLGGPGYEQYF. CDR3 nucleotide sequence: TGTGCCAGCAGCTTAGGGGGGCCTGGCTACGAGCAGTACTTC.

CDR3: CASSVLRGDLNTGELFF. For the CDR3, the DNA is TGTGCCAGCAGCGTTCTACGAGGGGACTTGAACACCGGGGAGCTGTTTTTT. This sequence joins TRBV9 and TRBJ2-2, with D maybe TRBD2 (6 bases). The CDR3 has 17 residues. The V end lost 2 bases, the J end lost 1 base, and 15 bases lay between the germline ends. CDR1 is SGDLS, CDR2 YYNGEE, per germline.

Of note for this clone: The sample holds other DNA sequences that translate to the same CDR3. V gene TRBV30 combines with J gene TRBJ1-5; D gene unclear. CDR1 is GTSNPN, CDR2 SVGIG, per germline (reference sequence). V was pared by 1 base and J by 7 bases, with 8 bases between. This CDR3 is 12 amino acids long. As DNA, the CDR3 is TGTGCCTGGAGTGATGGGAGCCAGCCCCAGCATTTT. Translating it yields CAWSDGSQPQHF.

This sequence joins TRBV11-2 and TRBJ2-5; D call uncertain. The CDR3 contains 13 residues. Trimming removed 1 base at V and 3 bases at J, with 6 bases between. CDR1 SGHAT and CDR2 FQNNGV come from the germline V gene. CDR3 DNA sequence: TGTGCCAGCAGCTTAGGTCCAGAAGAGACCCAGTACTTC. As protein: CASSLGPEETQYF.

This clone was seen only once. The rearrangement links TRBV28 to TRBJ1-1; D gene ambiguous. Germline values: CDR1 MDHEN, CDR2 SYDVKM. Deletions cut 6 bases from V and 0 bases from J, with 14 bases between. The CDR3 has 15 residues. This CDR3 is CASSPLSPVNTEAFF. CDR3 sequence (DNA): TGTGCCAGCAGCCCCTTATCGCCGGTGAACACTGAAGCTTTCTTT.

The V gene is TRBV7-9, the J gene TRBJ2-7; D may be TRBD2 (6 bases). The CDR3 totals 16 residues. Between the trimmed V and J ends, which lost 2 bases and 0 bases, there was a span of 14 bases. The germline V gene encodes CDR1 SEHNR and CDR2 FQNEAQ (reference sequence). CDR3 coding DNA: TGTGCCAGCAGCTTAAGCCGGGACTGGAGCTCCTACGAGCAGTACTTC. Its translation is CASSLSRDWSSYEQYF.

This clone showed up just a few times. J is TRBJ1-5 and V is TRBV18, with 10 bases that match TRBD1. The CDR3 consists of 15 residues. CDR1 and CDR2 (germline): KGHSH, LQKENI. V lost 3 bases and J lost 7; bases outside the gene matches: 6. In DNA, the CDR3 is TGTGCCAGCTCACCGACAGGGGGCTTAAACCAGCCCCAGCATTTT. Protein sequence: CASSPTGGLNQPQHF. The variable domain in full, completed from reference TRBV18 and TRBJ1-5, reads NAGVMQNPRHLVRRRGQEARLRCSPMKGHSHVYWYRQLPEEGLKFMVYLQKENIIDESGMPKERFSAEFPKEGPSILRIQQVVRGDSAAYFCASSPTGGLNQPQHFGDGTRLSIL.

The J gene is TRBJ2-1, the V gene TRBV6-5; TRBD2 matches at 13 bases. V gave up 8 bases and J gave up 6 bases; unmatched junction bases: 4. From germline, CDR1 is MNHEY and CDR2 SVGAGI. This CDR3 is built from 14 residues. The CDR3 nucleotides are TGTGCCAGCGGACTAGCGGGGGAGATCAATGAGCAGTTCTTC. This sequence encodes CASGLAGEINEQFF.

This chain connects TRBV29-1 to TRBJ2-7; TRBD1 agrees at 8 bases. This CDR3 has 15 amino acids. The germline CDR1 and CDR2 sequences are SQVTM and ANQGSEA. Unmatched junction bases numbered 10, after V lost 0 bases and J lost 6 bases. Here the CDR3 DNA reads TGCAGCGTTGAAGACCTCACAGGGGGTGGAGGCGAGCAGTACTTC. Its translation is CSVEDLTGGGGEQYF.

The chain combines TRBV29-1 with TRBJ1-4; TRBD1 aligns across 8 bases. Trimming removed 5 bases from V and 7 bases from J; junction bases left unmatched: 0. This CDR3 comprises 11 residues. CDR1 SQVTM and CDR2 ANQGSEA come from the germline V gene. The CDR3 spells CSVTGGEKLFF. DNA of the CDR3: TGCAGCGTTACAGGGGGTGAAAAACTGTTTTTT.

The CDR3 is CASRLAGDADTQYF. The DNA of the CDR3 is TGTGCCAGCAGACTAGCGGGAGACGCAGATACGCAGTATTTT. This sequence joins TRBV6-1 and TRBJ2-3; TRBD2 agrees at 11 bases. In germline, CDR1 is MNHNS, CDR2 SASEGT. With V trimmed by 6 bases and J by 4 bases, 3 bases remained unmatched. The CDR3 covers 14 residues.

This clone was found once. As DNA, the CDR3 is TGCGCCAGCAGCTTGCGGCCTCGGACAGGGGATGTTGATACTGAAGCTTTCTTT. Amino acid sequence: CASSLRPRTGDVDTEAFF. The V gene is TRBV5-1, the J gene TRBJ1-1, with 9 positions matching TRBD1. The junction had 15 bases not matched to a gene; V was cut back by 1 base and J by 5 bases. CDR1 and CDR2 from the germline V gene are SGHRS and YFSETQ. The CDR3 extends over 18 amino acids. Variable domain in full (rest from reference TRBV5-1 and TRBJ1-1): KAGVTQTPRYLIKTRGQQVTLSCSPISGHRSVSWYQQTPGQGLQFLFEYFSETQRNKGNFPGRFSGRQFSNSRSEMNVSTLELGDSALYLCASSLRPRTGDVDTEAFFGQGTRLTVV.

This clone was detected only a few times. The V and J genes are TRBV30 and TRBJ2-1; 14 nucleotides align to TRBD2. Germline loops: CDR1 GTSNPN, CDR2 SVGIG (reference sequence). V trimming: 0 bases; J trimming: 6 bases; junction bases outside the gene matches: 7. This CDR3 region has 17 residues. CDR3 loop: CAWSVGLAGVGGNEQFF. Here the CDR3 DNA reads TGTGCCTGGAGTGTGGGACTAGCGGGAGTGGGGGGCAATGAGCAGTTCTTC. The entire variable domain, with the rest obtained from reference TRBV30 and TRBJ2-1, is as follows: SQTIHQWPATLVQPVGSPLSLECTVEGTSNPNLYWYRQAAGRGLQLLFYSVGIGQISSEVPQNLSASRPQDRQFILSSKKLLLSDSGFYLCAWSVGLAGVGGNEQFFGPGTRLTVL.

The CDR3 protein is CASSSGGSDQPQHF. DNA for the CDR3: TGTGCCAGCAGCTCAGGGGGCTCGGATCAGCCCCAGCATTTT. The chain combines TRBV5-5 with TRBJ1-5; 8 bases are a match to TRBD1. Trimming took 3 bases from V and 5 from J; bases not matched to a gene: 4. The length of the CDR3 is 14 residues. Germline V gives CDR1 SGHKS, CDR2 YYEKEE (reference sequence).

Of note for this clone: Other DNA sequences in this sample translate to the same CDR3. This chain connects TRBV28 to TRBJ2-1, with 7 bases aligning to TRBD2. The V and J ends lost 1 base and 6 bases, in that order; junction bases with no gene match: 3. The CDR3 is 14 amino acids. Looked up from germline, CDR1 is MDHEN and CDR2 is SYDVKM. CDR3: CASSLSGGGNEQFF. For the CDR3, the DNA is TGTGCCAGCAGTTTATCGGGGGGAGGCAATGAGCAGTTCTTC.

The chain is built from TRBV7-2 and TRBJ2-7; a weak D match, TRBD1 (6 bases). The length of the CDR3 is 16 residues. Trimming shortened V by 0 bases and J by 1 base, and 13 bases separated the two germline ends. CDR1 is SGHTA and CDR2 is FQGNSA in the germline V gene. The DNA of the CDR3 is TGTGCCAGCAGCTTAGCCGGACAGCCGCCTTCCTACGAGCAGTACTTC. This gives the protein CASSLAGQPPSYEQYF.

The rearrangement uses TRBV15 and TRBJ2-1; 11 positions agree with TRBD2. The CDR3 has 15 residues. J gave up 6 bases and V 1 base, and 2 bases lay outside the gene matches. Germline loops: CDR1 LNHNV, CDR2 YYDKDF (reference sequence). The CDR3 loop reads CATSRGTSGGNEQFF. The DNA for the CDR3 is TGTGCCACCAGCAGAGGAACTAGCGGGGGCAATGAGCAGTTCTTC.

This chain links TRBV27 with TRBJ1-5, with TRBD1 as a possible D gene (6 bases). The CDR3 length is 15 residues. Germline CDR1 and CDR2: MNHEY and SMNVEV (reference sequence). The V and J ends lost 3 bases and 1 base respectively, with 10 bases between them. This CDR3 reads CASSFLDSSNQPQHF. The DNA for the CDR3 is TGTGCCAGCAGTTTTCTGGACAGCAGCAATCAGCCCCAGCATTTT.

The genes are TRBV30 and TRBJ1-2; 11 positions agree with TRBD1. V lost 3 bases and J lost 5; bases outside the gene matches: 8. Germline V gene lookup returns CDR1 GTSNPN and CDR2 SVGIG (reference sequence). The CDR3 contains 15 residues. This CDR3 reads CAWRRPGTGGYGYTF. CDR3 coding DNA: TGTGCCTGGAGACGGCCCGGGACAGGGGGGTATGGCTACACCTTC.

This clone turned up a few times. This chain links TRBV14 with TRBJ2-7; D might be TRBD1 (6 bases). The germline gives CDR1 SGHDN, CDR2 FVKESK. The CDR3 consists of 14 residues. V was pared by 4 bases and J by 0 bases, with 10 bases between. The CDR3 DNA reads TGTGCCAGCAGCCCCGTGACAGGCTCCTACGAGCAGTACTTC. Translation gives CASSPVTGSYEQYF.

CDR3 loop: CASSLRGHMDTEAFF. The CDR3 coding sequence is TGTGCCAGCAGCTTAAGGGGACATATGGACACTGAAGCTTTCTTT. The chain joins TRBV7-8 to TRBJ1-1; D possibly corresponds to TRBD1 (6 bases). This CDR3 has 15 amino acids. Germline CDR1 SGHVS, CDR2 FQNEAQ. V lost 2 bases to trimming and J lost 3 bases, with 13 bases between them.

The V and J genes are TRBV29-1 and TRBJ2-7, with D maybe TRBD1 (5 bases). Between the trimmed V and J ends, which lost 0 bases and 2 bases, there was a span of 14 bases. Germline V gene data show CDR1 as SQVTM and CDR2 as ANQGSEA. This CDR3 has 15 amino acids. CDR3 sequence reads: CSVEDRRASTYEQYF. The CDR3 nucleotides read TGCAGCGTTGAAGATCGCAGGGCATCAACCTACGAGCAGTACTTC.